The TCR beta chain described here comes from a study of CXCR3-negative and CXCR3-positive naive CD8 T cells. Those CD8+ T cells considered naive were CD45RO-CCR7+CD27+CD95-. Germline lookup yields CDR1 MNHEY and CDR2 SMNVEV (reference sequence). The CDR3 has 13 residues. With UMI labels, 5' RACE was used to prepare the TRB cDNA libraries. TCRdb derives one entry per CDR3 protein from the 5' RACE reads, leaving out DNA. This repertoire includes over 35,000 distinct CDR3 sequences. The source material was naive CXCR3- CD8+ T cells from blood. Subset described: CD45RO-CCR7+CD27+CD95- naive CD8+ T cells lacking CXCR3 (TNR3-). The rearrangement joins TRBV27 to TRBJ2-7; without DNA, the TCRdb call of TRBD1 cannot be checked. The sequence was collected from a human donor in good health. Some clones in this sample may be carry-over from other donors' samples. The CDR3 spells CASSSLTGGEQYF.